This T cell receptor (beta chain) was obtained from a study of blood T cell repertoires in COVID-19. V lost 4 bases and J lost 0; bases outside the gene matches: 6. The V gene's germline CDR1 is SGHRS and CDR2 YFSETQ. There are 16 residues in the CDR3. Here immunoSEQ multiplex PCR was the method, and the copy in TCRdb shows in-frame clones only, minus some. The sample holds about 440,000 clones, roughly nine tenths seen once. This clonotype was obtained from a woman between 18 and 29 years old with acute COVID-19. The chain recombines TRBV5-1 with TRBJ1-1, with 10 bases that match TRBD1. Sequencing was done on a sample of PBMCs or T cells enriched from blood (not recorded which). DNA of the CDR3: TGCGCCAGCAGCAGGACAGGGGGTGAGGTGAACACTGAAGCTTTCTTT. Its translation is CASSRTGGEVNTEAFF.